The clone carrying this T cell receptor (beta chain) occurred a few times. Antigen unknown. These data belong to a study of T-cell reconstitution after alpha-beta-depleted transplantation in children. CDR1 is DFQATT and CDR2 is SNEGSKA in the germline V gene (reference sequence). V was pared by 6 bases and J by 2 bases, with 14 bases between. The CDR3 totals 13 residues. Unique molecular identifiers were built into the TCRbeta library. TCRdb passed the PCR reads through MiXCR, listing each CDR3 protein once. There are about 210,000 distinct CDR3 sequences in the sample; approximately 19% occur only once, and roughly two fifths lies in the top ten. Study findings and constraints: Reports say that about two months after transplant, the alpha-beta T cells came out of several hundred graft clones that had expanded.

The sequenced sample was PBMCs, mostly from graft donor cells, obtained 360 days after TCRalphabeta/CD19-depleted stem cell transplant. V and J are TRBV20-1 and TRBJ2-7; the D gene is possibly TRBD1 (7 bases). The source of this sequence is a male patient under 10 years old who had a stem cell transplant for acute lymphoblastic leukemia, so the T cells may come from the graft donor. The CDR3 nucleotides are TGCAGTGCGGGGGGACAGAGTACCTACGAGCAGTACTTC. Translation: CSAGGQSTYEQYF.